A selection of T cell receptor beta chains follows, all from one sample in a study of T cell changes during pregnancy in multiple sclerosis. Sequencing was performed with immunoSEQ multiplex PCR; in TCRdb, only in-frame clones are kept and a portion is missing. The table records about 44,000 clones, approximately 90% of them present only once. The specimen was CD4+ T cells from peripheral blood mononuclear cells, collected before pregnancy. These receptors all stem from a female donor with multiple sclerosis, enrolled in a pregnancy study. Both conserved end residues are part of each CDR3. Fields, in order: V gene, J gene, clone size, D gene, CDR3 DNA, CDR3 protein. D genes are given only for firm matches. Size tells how often a clone was seen (once, few, many) or the class of an expanded clone, and some rows leave it out.

TRBV2	TRBJ1-1	NA	NA	TGTGCCAGCAGTGAGGAGGGATTCAGTACGACTGAAGCTTTCTTT	CASSEEGFSTTEAFF
TRBV7-8	TRBJ2-5	NA	TRBD2	TGTGCCAGCAGCCCGGGACTAGCCGTGCAAGAGACCCAGTACTTC	CASSPGLAVQETQYF
TRBV11-1	TRBJ2-7	NA	TRBD1	TGTGCCAGCAGCTCCGGACAGGGGGCCTCCTACGAGCAGTACTTC	CASSSGQGASYEQYF
TRBV2	TRBJ1-4	NA	TRBD1	TGTGCCAGCAGACAGGGGGGTCCTGGGATAGAGTTT	CASRQGGPGIEF
TRBV6-1	TRBJ1-3	few	NA	TGTGCCAGCATGAGCGGGGGAGTTGGAAACACCATATATTTT	CASMSGGVGNTIYF
TRBV20-1	TRBJ1-4	NA	NA	TGCAGTGCTAGTAGGGGGGGCCTGTTTTTT	CSASRGGLFF
TRBV10-3	TRBJ2-5	NA	NA	TGTGCCACCACAAGGACAGGAGGGGGACAAGAGACCCAGTACTTC	CATTRTGGGQETQYF
TRBV5-1	TRBJ2-7	NA	TRBD2	TGCGCCAGCAGCCTGGGACTAGCGGGAGCCGACTACGAGCAGTACTTC	CASSLGLAGADYEQYF
TRBV7-2	TRBJ2-5	NA	TRBD2	TGTGCCAGCAGCTTAGTCGCTAGCGGGGGGAAAGAGACCCAGTACTTC	CASSLVASGGKETQYF
TRBV7-9	TRBJ2-7	NA	TRBD1	TGTGCCAGCAGCTTTGGACAGGACTACGAGCAGTACTTC	CASSFGQDYEQYF
TRBV13	TRBJ2-7	once	NA	TGTGCCAGCAGCTTAGGCCGAATGAAAAACAGCCTCTCCTACGAGCAGTACTTC	CASSLGRMKNSLSYEQYF
TRBV7-9	TRBJ2-2	NA	NA	TGTGCCATCACGACAGGTGGTAACACCGGGGAGCTGTTTTTT	CAITTGGNTGELFF
TRBV19	TRBJ2-7	NA	NA	TGTGCCAGTAGTATAACGGCAGGCCCCCCCTACGAGCAGTACTTC	CASSITAGPPYEQYF
TRBV7-9	TRBJ2-7	NA	NA	TGTGCCAGCAGCTTAAGCCAAGAGCAGTACTTC	CASSLSQEQYF
TRBV28	TRBJ2-5	NA	NA	TGTGCCAGCAGTTTACCCAGGGTCGGTAGCGGGACCCAGTACTTC	CASSLPRVGSGTQYF